These 27 T cell receptor beta chains originate from one sample sequenced in a study of early T cells in non-severe SARS-CoV-2 infection (dated by TCRdb to the early 2020s). Library prep was done by 5' RACE. TCRdb names NextSeq 500 as the instrument used. Using fastp trimming at Q25 and MiXCR clonotype assembly, TCRdb reanalyzed the public sequencing data and kept in-frame beta chains. Identical CDR3 protein sequences are pooled into one entry, listed with their most common genes and DNA. The sample table shows tens of thousands of distinct CDR3 sequences, and approximately 10% are seen once. The ten most abundant clones make up approximately 13% of the sample. The material sequenced was whole blood. The source of these receptors is an adult who was a healthcare worker with PCR-confirmed SARS-CoV-2 infection or an uninfected control (not recorded which).

This rearrangement joins TRBV28 to TRBJ2-2; tentative D call: TRBD1 (6 bases). Trimming stripped 6 bases from V and 6 bases from J, with 11 bases between. The CDR3 runs to 13 residues. Germline V gene sequence: CDR1 MDHEN, CDR2 SYDVKM. The CDR3 loop is CASSYRDSGELFF. The CDR3 DNA is TGTGCCAGCAGCTACAGGGATTCCGGGGAGCTGTTTTTT.

The V call is TRBV10-3, the J call TRBJ2-3; D might be TRBD2 (6 bases). V lost 8 bases and J lost 4, with 13 bases in between. The CDR3 extends over 13 amino acids. The germline CDR1 and CDR2 sequences are ENHRY and SYGVKD. CDR3 nucleotide sequence: TGTGCCATCGGAGGCAGGGACTCAGATACGCAGTATTTT. This encodes CAIGGRDSDTQYF.

This clonotype was counted many times. The V gene is TRBV18, the J gene TRBJ2-1; D is undetermined. Germline-derived CDR1 and CDR2 are KGHSH and LQKENI. Trimming left V 0 bases short and J 0 bases short, with 9 bases between. This CDR3 is 16 amino acids long. The CDR3 reads CASSPPSVSSYNEQFF. CDR3 in DNA: TGTGCCAGCTCACCACCCAGCGTGAGCTCCTACAATGAGCAGTTCTTC.

This clonotype was recorded at least ten times. The gene calls are TRBV19 and TRBJ2-3, with D perhaps assigned TRBD1 or TRBD2 (6 bases each). V shed 4 bases and J shed 0 bases, with 8 bases lying between them. The CDR3 has 14 amino acids. Germline CDR1 and CDR2: LNHDA and SQIVND (reference sequence). DNA of the CDR3: TGTGCCAGTAGTAGAGGGGGGAGCACAGATACGCAGTATTTT. Protein: CASSRGGSTDTQYF. The complete variable domain, with remaining parts taken from reference TRBV19 and TRBJ2-3, reads DGGITQSPKYLFRKEGQNVTLSCEQNLNHDAMYWYRQDPGQGLRLIYYSQIVNDFQKGDIAEGYSVSREKKESFPLTVTSAQKNPTAFYLCASSRGGSTDTQYFGPGTRLTVL.

This clonotype appeared a few times. The genes are TRBV6-2 or TRBV6-3 and TRBJ2-1; D gene ambiguous. The CDR3 has 12 amino acids. Germline V gene lookup returns CDR1 MNHEY and CDR2 SVGEGT. Trimming removed 6 bases at V and 9 bases at J, with 12 bases between. CDR3 region: CASSPAVSEQFF. For the CDR3, the DNA is TGTGCCAGCAGCCCCGCGGTCTCTGAGCAGTTCTTC.

This clonotype appeared many times. This chain uses TRBV7-3 with TRBJ2-2, with a tentative D call TRBD1 (5 bases). Germline V CDR1 and CDR2: SGHTA, FQGTGA. Trimming removed 0 bases at V and 6 bases at J, with 5 bases between. The CDR3 loop spans 13 amino acids. CDR3 residues: CASSLTGPGELFF. In DNA form, the CDR3 reads TGTGCCAGCAGCTTAACGGGGCCCGGGGAGCTGTTTTTT.

This clonotype turned up a few times. The chain uses TRBV6-6 and TRBJ2-4; D is possibly TRBD1 (5 bases). Germline CDR1 reads MNHNY; CDR2 reads SVGAGI (reference sequence). The CDR3 is 15 amino acids. V was pared by 5 bases and J by 0 bases, with 11 bases between. DNA for the CDR3: TGTGCCAGCAGTCAACGACAGATAGCCAAAAACATTCAGTACTTC. Encoded protein: CASSQRQIAKNIQYF.

At least ten counts were recorded for this clonotype. The DNA for the CDR3 is TGTGCCAGCAGCTTAAGCGGGACCTACACCGGGGAGCTGTTTTTT. Translated: CASSLSGTYTGELFF. This chain uses TRBV7-2 with TRBJ2-2, with TRBD2 matching over 7 bases. The CDR3 length is 15 residues. J gave up 3 bases and V 2 bases, and 3 bases lay outside the gene matches. Looked up from germline, CDR1 is SGHTA and CDR2 is FQGNSA.

The chain recombines TRBV7-9 with TRBJ1-2; perhaps TRBD1 as D (5 bases). The germline gives CDR1 SEHNR, CDR2 FQNEAQ (reference sequence). V shed 5 bases and J shed 4 bases, with 8 bases lying between them. The CDR3 is 12 residues long. The CDR3: CASSRDSYGYTF. CDR3 in DNA: TGTGCCAGCAGCCGCGACAGCTATGGCTACACCTTC.

Only a few counts were recorded for this clonotype. The genes are TRBV6-6 and TRBJ1-5, with no clear D. The CDR3 contains 13 residues. CDR1 MNHNY and CDR2 SVGAGI come from the germline V gene (reference sequence). Trimming pared 0 bases from V and 4 bases from J, leaving 4 bases between. The CDR3 loop reads CASSYSTNQPQHF. CDR3 nucleotides: TGTGCCAGCAGTTACTCGACGAATCAGCCCCAGCATTTT.

The gene calls are TRBV5-1 and TRBJ2-4, with TRBD1 matching over 9 bases. Germline CDR1 is SGHRS and CDR2 is YFSETQ. CDR3 length: 16 amino acids. The J segment lost 6 bases and the V segment lost 4 bases, leaving 11 bases of the junction unmatched. CDR3 DNA: TGCGCCAGCAGCCCTACTTCCGGGACAGGGATAAACATTCAGTACTTC. Translated, it gives CASSPTSGTGINIQYF.

By share, this clonotype ranks as medium-sized. The V gene is TRBV28, the J gene TRBJ2-4, with 12 bases that match TRBD1. V lost 7 bases, J lost 4 bases, and 8 bases stayed unmatched. CDR3 length: 16 amino acids. Germline-derived CDR1 and CDR2 are MDHEN and SYDVKM. CDR3 amino acids: CASTNPGQGAKNIQYF. The CDR3, as DNA: TGTGCCAGCACGAATCCGGGACAGGGGGCGAAAAACATTCAGTACTTC.

The sample holds a few counts of this clonotype. The chain employs TRBV27 and TRBJ2-7; D is uncertain. The V and J ends lost 4 bases and 0 bases respectively, with 13 bases between them. Germline V gene sequence: CDR1 MNHEY, CDR2 SMNVEV (reference sequence). The CDR3 extends over 15 amino acids. CDR3 in amino acids: CASSSRLWNSYEQYF. The CDR3 coding sequence is TGTGCCAGCAGTTCCAGGCTCTGGAACTCCTACGAGCAGTACTTC.

A word on this clonotype: The junction departs from the called germline gene at one end, perhaps through a read error. The J gene is TRBJ2-5, the V gene TRBV7-7; D may correspond to TRBD1 or TRBD2 (6 bases each). Germline CDR1 reads SSHAT; CDR2 reads FNYEAQ (reference sequence). This CDR3 region has 15 residues. In DNA form, the CDR3 reads TGTGCTAGCAGCTTAGTGGGGGGCTCCATAGAGACCCAGTACTTC. It encodes CASSLVGGSIETQYF.

Remarks on this clonotype: This sequence may be a read error, since a much larger clone differs from it by one base. The rearrangement links TRBV6-5 to TRBJ2-5, with D possibly matching TRBD2 (5 bases). The closer fit of TRBJ2-1 to the DNA end suggests the J call may be wrong. In germline, CDR1 is MNHEY, CDR2 SVGAGI. CDR3 length: 12 amino acids. CDR3 protein: CASKTTQETQFF. For the CDR3, the DNA is TGTGCCAGCAAGACTACTCAAGAGACCCAGTTCTTC.

As regards this clonotype: The junction does not match germline at one end; this may be a read error. The gene calls are TRBV5-4 and TRBJ2-2; the D gene is possibly TRBD2 (6 bases). This CDR3 has 15 residues. The germline CDR1 and CDR2 sequences are SGHNT and YYREEE (reference sequence). The CDR3 sequence is CASSLGRANNGELFF. DNA for the CDR3: TGTGCCAGCAGCTTGGGGAGGGCCAACAACGGGGAGCTGTTTTTT.

For this clonotype: This may be a read error, as it is one base from a much larger clone. The rearrangement uses TRBV27 and TRBJ2-2; D is possibly TRBD2 (5 bases). The CDR3 contains 16 residues. Germline loops: CDR1 MNHEY, CDR2 SMNVEV (reference sequence). Here the CDR3 reads CASSFYYGSSTGEPFF. CDR3 nucleotide sequence: TGTGCCAGCAGTTTTTATTACGGCAGCTCCACCGGGGAGCCGTTTTTT.

The table lists this clonotype with many counts. The chain combines TRBV7-2 with TRBJ2-1, with 13 bases fitting TRBD2. Germline assignment: CDR1 SGHTA and CDR2 FQGNSA. The CDR3 has 17 residues. The V and J ends lost 4 bases and 15 bases, in that order; junction bases with no gene match: 18. The CDR3: CASSSRTSGSGSLRGFF. CDR3 bases: TGTGCCAGCAGCTCAAGGACTAGCGGGAGTGGTAGTCTGAGAGGGTTCTTC.

This clonotype was picked up many times. This rearrangement joins TRBV6-6 to TRBJ2-5; tentative D call: TRBD2 (6 bases). CDR3 length equals 13 residues. V shed 6 bases and J shed 5 bases, with 13 bases lying between them. CDR1 is MNHNY, CDR2 SVGAGI, per germline (reference sequence). The DNA for the CDR3 is TGTGCCAGCAGCCGTACTAGCTGGGAGACCCAGTACTTC. Protein product: CASSRTSWETQYF.

At least ten counts were recorded for this clonotype. The CDR3 region is CSVEEGGGTQYF. CDR3 coding DNA: TGCAGCGTTGAAGAAGGGGGTGGGACCCAGTACTTC. The chain carries TRBV29-1 and TRBJ2-5; D perhaps matches TRBD1 (6 bases). The length of the CDR3 is 12 residues. Trimming removed 0 bases from V and 7 bases from J, with 9 bases in between. Germline V gene data show CDR1 as SQVTM and CDR2 as ANQGSEA.

The chain recombines TRBV29-1 with TRBJ2-3; D unresolved. Germline V lookup: CDR1 SQVTM, CDR2 ANQGSEA. The CDR3 runs to 15 residues. Trimming shortened V by 4 bases and J by 4 bases, and 18 bases separated the two germline ends. In DNA, the CDR3 is TGCAGCGTTGTATTGACGATCCCTGGCTCAGATACGCAGTATTTT. Translation: CSVVLTIPGSDTQYF.

This clonotype was counted ten times or more. This chain connects TRBV4-2 to TRBJ2-2; D call uncertain. This CDR3 spans 13 amino acids. The V gene's germline CDR1 is LGHNA and CDR2 YNFKEQ. Trimming took 0 bases from V and 6 from J, leaving 5 bases between them. In nucleotides, the CDR3 is TGTGCCAGCAGCCAAGATATGGCCGGGGAGCTGTTTTTT. The encoded protein is CASSQDMAGELFF.

The rearrangement links TRBV5-1 to TRBJ2-2; 12 positions agree with TRBD2. Germline CDR1 reads SGHRS; CDR2 reads YFSETQ. Trimming took 4 bases from V and 7 from J; bases not matched to a gene: 8. This CDR3 is built from 16 residues. DNA for the CDR3: TGCGCCAGCAGCCCCGGACTAGCGGGGTCGCACGGGGAGCTGTTTTTT. Translation gives CASSPGLAGSHGELFF.

This clonotype ranks as medium-sized. V and J are TRBV10-2 and TRBJ2-7; no clear D gene. Trimming took off 2 bases at V and 4 bases at J, with 15 bases between the two ends. The germline V gene has CDR1 WSHSY and CDR2 SAAADI. The CDR3 is 15 amino acids. The CDR3, as DNA: TGCGCCAGCAGTGAGCTGCAGGCCCCCCTTTACGAGCAGTACTTC. This codes for CASSELQAPLYEQYF.

The rearrangement uses TRBV2 and TRBJ2-5; D is unclear. The CDR3 contains 13 residues. V lost 9 bases and J lost 6, with 17 bases in between. Germline V gene lookup returns CDR1 SNHLY and CDR2 FYNNEI. CDR3 amino acids: CASLPFGLQTQYF. CDR3 nucleotide sequence: TGTGCCAGTCTTCCTTTTGGTCTGCAGACCCAGTACTTC. Looking up the rest from reference TRBV2 and TRBJ2-5 gives the full variable domain: EPEVTQTPSHQVTQMGQEVILRCVPISNHLYFYWYRQILGQKVEFLVSFYNNEISEKSEIFDDQFSVERPDGSNFTLKIRSTKLEDSAMYFCASLPFGLQTQYFGPGTRLLVL.

J is TRBJ2-3 and V is TRBV2, with D maybe TRBD2 (6 bases). Germline CDR1 and CDR2: SNHLY and FYNNEI. CDR3 length equals 15 residues. V was trimmed by 3 bases and J by 1 base, leaving 11 bases between them. The CDR3 region is CASSDYRRGTDTQYF. DNA of the CDR3: TGTGCCAGCAGTGACTACAGGAGGGGCACAGATACGCAGTATTTT.

The table lists this clonotype with a few counts. This chain links TRBV2 with TRBJ2-7; tentative D call: TRBD1 (5 bases). Germline assignment: CDR1 SNHLY and CDR2 FYNNEI. V was trimmed by 1 base and J by 2 bases, leaving 9 bases between them. This CDR3 is 14 amino acids long. The CDR3 nucleotides read TGTGCCAGCAGTGAAGGGGGCCCGCCCTACGAGCAGTACTTC. This translates into CASSEGGPPYEQYF.